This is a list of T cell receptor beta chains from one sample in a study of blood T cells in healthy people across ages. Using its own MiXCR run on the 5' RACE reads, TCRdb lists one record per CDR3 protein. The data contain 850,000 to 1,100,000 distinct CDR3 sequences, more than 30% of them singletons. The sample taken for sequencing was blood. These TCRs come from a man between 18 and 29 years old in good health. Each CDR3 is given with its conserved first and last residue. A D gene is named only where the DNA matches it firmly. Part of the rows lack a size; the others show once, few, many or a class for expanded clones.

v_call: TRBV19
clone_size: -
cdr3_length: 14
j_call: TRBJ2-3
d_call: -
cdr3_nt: TGTGCCAGTACCGCGGCAGGGGCACTAAATACGCAGTATTTT
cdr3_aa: CASTAAGALNTQYF

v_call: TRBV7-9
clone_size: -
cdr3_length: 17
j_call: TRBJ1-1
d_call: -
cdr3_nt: TGTGCCAGCGGACGAGGACGCGCGAACTACATGAACACTGAAGCTTTCTTT
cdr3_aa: CASGRGRANYMNTEAFF

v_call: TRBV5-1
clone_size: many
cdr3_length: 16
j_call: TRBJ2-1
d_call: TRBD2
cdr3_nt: TGTGCCAGCAGTTTGACCGCGGGGGGCTCTTACAATGAGCAGTTCTTC
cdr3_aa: CASSLTAGGSYNEQFF

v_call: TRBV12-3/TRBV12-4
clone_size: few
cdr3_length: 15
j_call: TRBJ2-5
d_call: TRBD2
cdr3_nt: TGTGCCAGCAGTTCCCCGGGACTAATCCAAGAGACCCAGTACTTC
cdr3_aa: CASSSPGLIQETQYF

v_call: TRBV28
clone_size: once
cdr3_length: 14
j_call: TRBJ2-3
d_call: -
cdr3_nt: TGTGCCAGCAACTCCGGGACCGCCACAGATACGCAGTATTTT
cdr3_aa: CASNSGTATDTQYF

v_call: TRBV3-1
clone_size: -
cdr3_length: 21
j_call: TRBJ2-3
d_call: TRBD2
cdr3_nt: TGTGCCTGCAGCCAAGAATGGGTTAAGACTAGCGGGGACTCCAGCACAGATACGCAGTATTTT
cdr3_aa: CACSQEWVKTSGDSSTDTQYF

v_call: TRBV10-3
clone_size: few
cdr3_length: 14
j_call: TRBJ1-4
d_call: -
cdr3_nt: TGTGCCATCGCACGGGGGCCCCAGGATGAAAAACTGTTTTTT
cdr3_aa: CAIARGPQDEKLFF

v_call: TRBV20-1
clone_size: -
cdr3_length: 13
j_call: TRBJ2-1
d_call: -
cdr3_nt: TGCAGTGCTGGGACAACCAGCTACAATGAGCAGTTCTTC
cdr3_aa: CSAGTTSYNEQFF

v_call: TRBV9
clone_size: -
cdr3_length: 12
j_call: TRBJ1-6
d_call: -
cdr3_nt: TGTGCCAGCAGCGTAGACAATTCACCCCTCCACTTT
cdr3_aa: CASSVDNSPLHF

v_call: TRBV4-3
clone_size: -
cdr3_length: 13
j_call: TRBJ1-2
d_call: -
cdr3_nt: TGCGCCAGCAGCCAAGGCAGGGAGGACGGCTACACCTTC
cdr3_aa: CASSQGREDGYTF

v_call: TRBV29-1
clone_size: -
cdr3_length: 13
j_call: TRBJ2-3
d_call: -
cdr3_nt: TGCAGCGTTGCCCCAAGCTTCGGAGATACGCAGTATTTT
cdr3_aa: CSVAPSFGDTQYF

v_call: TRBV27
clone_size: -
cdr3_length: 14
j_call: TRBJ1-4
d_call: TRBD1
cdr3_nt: TGTGCCAGCAGTTGGACAGGGGCCAATGAAAAACTGTTTTTT
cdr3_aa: CASSWTGANEKLFF

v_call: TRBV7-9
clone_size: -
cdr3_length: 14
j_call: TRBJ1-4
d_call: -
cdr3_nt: TGTGCCAGCAGCCAGGACACCCTTAATGAAAAACTGTTTTTT
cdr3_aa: CASSQDTLNEKLFF

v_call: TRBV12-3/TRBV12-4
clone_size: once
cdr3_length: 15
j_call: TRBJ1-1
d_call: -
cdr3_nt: TGTGCCAGCAGTTTAGCGCCGGAGTTGAACACTGAAGCTTTCTTT
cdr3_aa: CASSLAPELNTEAFF

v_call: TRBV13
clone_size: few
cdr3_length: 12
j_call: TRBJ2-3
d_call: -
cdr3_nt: TGTGCCAGCAGCTTAGAGGTGGAGCAACAGTATTTT
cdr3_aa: CASSLEVEQQYF

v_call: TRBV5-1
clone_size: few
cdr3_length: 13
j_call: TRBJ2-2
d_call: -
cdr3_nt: TGCGCCAGCAGCTTGGACAGTTTCGGGGAGCTGTTTTTT
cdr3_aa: CASSLDSFGELFF

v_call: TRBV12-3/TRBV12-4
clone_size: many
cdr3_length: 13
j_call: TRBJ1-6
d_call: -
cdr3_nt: TGTGCCAGCAGTTTAGTTCAGGGTTCACCCCTCCACTTT
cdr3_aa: CASSLVQGSPLHF

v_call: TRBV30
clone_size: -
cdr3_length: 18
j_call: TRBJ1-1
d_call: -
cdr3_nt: TGTGCCTGGAGTGTATTTGGAGAGGGGGGCGTCGAGGACACTGAAGCTTTCTTT
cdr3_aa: CAWSVFGEGGVEDTEAFF

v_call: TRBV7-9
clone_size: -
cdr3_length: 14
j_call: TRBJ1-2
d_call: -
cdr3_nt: TGTGCCAGCAGCTTTACGGGGTTTAACTATGGCTACACCTTC
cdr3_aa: CASSFTGFNYGYTF

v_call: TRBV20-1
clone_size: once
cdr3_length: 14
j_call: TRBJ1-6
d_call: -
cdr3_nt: TGCAGTGCCCCCGACGGGGGAGGGCATTCACCCCTCCACTTT
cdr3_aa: CSAPDGGGHSPLHF

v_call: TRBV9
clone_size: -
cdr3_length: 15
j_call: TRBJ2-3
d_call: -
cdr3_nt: TGTGCCAGCAGCGTAGGTAGCGGAACCACAGATACGCAGTATTTT
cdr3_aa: CASSVGSGTTDTQYF

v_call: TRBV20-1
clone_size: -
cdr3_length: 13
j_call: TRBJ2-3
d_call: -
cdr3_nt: TGCAGTGCTAGGGGATTCCGGACAGATACGCAGTATTTT
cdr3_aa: CSARGFRTDTQYF

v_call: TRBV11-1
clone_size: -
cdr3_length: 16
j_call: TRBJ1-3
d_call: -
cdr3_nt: TGTGCCAGCAGCTCGGGGGGTGACCGCTCTGGAAACACCATATATTTT
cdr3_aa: CASSSGGDRSGNTIYF

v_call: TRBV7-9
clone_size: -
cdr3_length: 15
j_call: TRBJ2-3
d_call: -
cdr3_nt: TGTGCCAGCAGCTTTCCGGGACATCCCTGGGATACGCAGTATTTT
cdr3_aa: CASSFPGHPWDTQYF

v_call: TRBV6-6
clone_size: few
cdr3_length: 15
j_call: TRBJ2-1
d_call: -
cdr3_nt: TGTGCCAGCAGTTACTCGGCAGGCCATTACAATGAGCAGTTCTTC
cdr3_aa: CASSYSAGHYNEQFF

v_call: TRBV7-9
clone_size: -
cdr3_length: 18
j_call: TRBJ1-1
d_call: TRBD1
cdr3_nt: TGTGCCAGCAGCTTTAGGACAGGGGGGGTGAACGAGAACACTGAAGCTTTCTTT
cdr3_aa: CASSFRTGGVNENTEAFF

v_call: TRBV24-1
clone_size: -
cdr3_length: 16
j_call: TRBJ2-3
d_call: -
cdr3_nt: TGTGCCACCGCAGACAGCCGCTCTTATAGCACAGATACGCAGTATTTT
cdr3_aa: CATADSRSYSTDTQYF

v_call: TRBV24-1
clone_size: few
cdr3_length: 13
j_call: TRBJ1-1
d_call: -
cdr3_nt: TGTGCCACCAGTGAAATGACCGGCACTGAAGCTTTCTTT
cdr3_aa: CATSEMTGTEAFF

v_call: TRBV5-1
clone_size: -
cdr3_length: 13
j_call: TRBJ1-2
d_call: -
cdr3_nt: TGCGTCAGCAGCCGGGGGAACGGGTATGGCTACACCTTC
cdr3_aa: CVSSRGNGYGYTF

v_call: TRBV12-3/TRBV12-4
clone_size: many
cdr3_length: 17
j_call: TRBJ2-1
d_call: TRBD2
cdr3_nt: TGTGCCAGCAGTTCCCCCGGACTAGCGGAATCCTACAATGAGCAGTTCTTC
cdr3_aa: CASSSPGLAESYNEQFF

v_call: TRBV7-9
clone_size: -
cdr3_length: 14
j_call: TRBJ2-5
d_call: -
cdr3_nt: TGTGCCAGCAGCTTAGCGGTTGAACAGGCTGAGCAGTACTTC
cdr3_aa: CASSLAVEQAEQYF

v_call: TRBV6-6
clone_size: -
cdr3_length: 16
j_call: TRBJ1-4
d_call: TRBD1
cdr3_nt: TGTGCCAGCAGTTATGGACAGGGGGCTACGGGGGAAAAACTGTTTTTT
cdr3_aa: CASSYGQGATGEKLFF

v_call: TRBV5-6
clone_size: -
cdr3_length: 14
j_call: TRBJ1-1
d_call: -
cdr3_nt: TGTGCCAGCAGCTTTAAGGGGTCGAACACTGAAGCTTTCTTT
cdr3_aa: CASSFKGSNTEAFF

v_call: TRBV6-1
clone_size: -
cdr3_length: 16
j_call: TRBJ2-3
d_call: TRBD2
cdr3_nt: TGTGCCAGCAGTGAAGGGGCTAGCGGGGTTGCAGATGCGCAGTATTTT
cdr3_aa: CASSEGASGVADAQYF

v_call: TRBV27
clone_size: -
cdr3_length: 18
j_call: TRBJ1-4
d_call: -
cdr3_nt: TGTGCCAGCAGAACTACGGCTGGCCGGGTGCTGCGTCCTGAAAAACTGTTTTTT
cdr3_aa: CASRTTAGRVLRPEKLFF

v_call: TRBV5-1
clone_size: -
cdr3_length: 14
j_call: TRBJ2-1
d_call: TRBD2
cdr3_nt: TGCGCCAGCTGGGGGGGGGAGACCTACAATGAGCAGTTCTTC
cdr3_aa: CASWGGETYNEQFF

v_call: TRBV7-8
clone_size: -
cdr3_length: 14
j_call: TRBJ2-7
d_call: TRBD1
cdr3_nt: TGTGCCAGCACCAAGAGACAGGGGGCCAACGAGCAGTACTTC
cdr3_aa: CASTKRQGANEQYF

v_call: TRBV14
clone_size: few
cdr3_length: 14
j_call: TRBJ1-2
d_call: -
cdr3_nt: TGTGCCAGCAGCCAAGAATTGATGTTCGATGGCTACACCTTC
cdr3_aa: CASSQELMFDGYTF

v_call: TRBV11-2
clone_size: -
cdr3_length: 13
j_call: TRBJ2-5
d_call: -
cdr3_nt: TGTGCCAGCAGCCGCAGGGTTGCGGAGACCCAGTACTTC
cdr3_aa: CASSRRVAETQYF

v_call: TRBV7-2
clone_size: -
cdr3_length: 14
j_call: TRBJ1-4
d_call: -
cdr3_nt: TGTGCCAGCAGCTTAAGCAGGGCGGGTGAAAAACTGTTTTTT
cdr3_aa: CASSLSRAGEKLFF

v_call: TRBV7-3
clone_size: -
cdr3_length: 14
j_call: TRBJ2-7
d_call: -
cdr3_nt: TGTGCCAGCAGCCCCGACGGGCTTACCTACGAGCAGTACTTC
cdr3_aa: CASSPDGLTYEQYF

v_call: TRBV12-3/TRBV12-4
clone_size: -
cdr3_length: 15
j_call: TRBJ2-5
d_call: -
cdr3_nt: TGTGCCAGCAGTTTAGGGCCGGGTGTAAGAGAGACCCAGTACTTC
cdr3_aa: CASSLGPGVRETQYF